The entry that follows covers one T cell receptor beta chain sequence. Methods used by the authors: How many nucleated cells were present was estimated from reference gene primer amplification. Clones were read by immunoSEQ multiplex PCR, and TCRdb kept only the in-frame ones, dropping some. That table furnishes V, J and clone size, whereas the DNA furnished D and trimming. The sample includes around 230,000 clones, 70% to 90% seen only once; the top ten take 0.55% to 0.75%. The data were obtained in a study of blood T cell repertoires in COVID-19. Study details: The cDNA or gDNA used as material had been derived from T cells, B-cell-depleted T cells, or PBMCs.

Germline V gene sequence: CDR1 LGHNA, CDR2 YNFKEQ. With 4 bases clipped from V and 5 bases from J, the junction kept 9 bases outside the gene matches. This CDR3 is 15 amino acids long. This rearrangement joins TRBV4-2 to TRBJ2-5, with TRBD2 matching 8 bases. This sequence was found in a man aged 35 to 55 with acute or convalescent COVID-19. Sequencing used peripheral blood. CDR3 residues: CASSPAGALQETQYF. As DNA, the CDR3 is TGTGCCAGCAGCCCAGCGGGGGCCCTCCAGGAGACCCAGTACTTC.